These 13 T cell receptor beta chains share one sample of origin, sequenced in a study of post-analysis software for immune sequencing data. General study results and limits: About five TRBV segments occurring more often in patients than controls included TRBV5-6, TRBV5-1 and TRBV20-1.

Their cognate antigens are unknown. Each TCR beta cDNA library carried unique molecular identifiers. TCRdb re-called the PCR reads through MiXCR, storing one row per CDR3 protein. Among 700,000 to 900,000 distinct CDR3 sequences listed, about 43% were seen once. Source material: blood. Receptor source: a girl aged 5 to 17 with multiple sclerosis.

The V and J genes are TRBV5-1 and TRBJ2-2, with 9 positions matching TRBD2. Trimming removed 2 bases from V and 2 bases from J; junction bases left unmatched: 1. Germline V lookup: CDR1 SGHRS, CDR2 YFSETQ. The CDR3 extends over 15 amino acids. The CDR3 reads CASSFGTSNTGELFF. The CDR3 DNA reads TGCGCCAGCAGCTTCGGGACTAGCAACACCGGGGAGCTGTTTTTT.

The chain couples TRBV6-5 to TRBJ2-7; D might be TRBD1 (6 bases). TRBJ2-5 matches the DNA end more closely, so the J call is doubtful. Germline lookup yields CDR1 MNHEY and CDR2 SVGAGI. This CDR3 spans 15 amino acids. CDR3 nucleotide sequence: TGTGCCAGCAGTTACGGCAGGGGCGCGTGGGAGACCCAGTACTTC. It specifies CASSYGRGAWETQYF.

A few counts support this clonotype. The genes are TRBV7-2 and TRBJ2-3; D unclear. CDR1 SGHTA and CDR2 FQGNSA come from the germline V gene. The CDR3 is 15 amino acids. Trimming took 0 bases from V and 2 from J, leaving 9 bases between them. The CDR3 spells CASSLARPTTDTQYF. The CDR3 region has the DNA TGTGCCAGCAGCTTAGCCAGGCCAACCACAGATACGCAGTATTTT.

The chain couples TRBV4-3 to TRBJ2-5; TRBD2 is a possible D gene (5 bases). The J call may be in error: the DNA end matches TRBJ2-7 better. CDR3 length: 15 residues. Germline V CDR1 and CDR2: LGHNA, YSLEER. The CDR3 protein is CASSKEVPGPYEQYF. The CDR3 bases are TGCGCCAGCAGCAAGGAGGTCCCCGGGCCTTACGAGCAGTACTTC.

This clonotype was seen only a few times. This chain joins TRBV12-3 or TRBV12-4 and TRBJ2-5; 7 nucleotides match TRBD2. The CDR3 consists of 15 residues. Trimming removed 5 bases from V and 5 bases from J; junction bases left unmatched: 11. The CDR3 protein is CASSPRAGRGETQYF. In DNA, the CDR3 is TGTGCCAGCAGTCCCCGTGCCGGGCGGGGGGAGACCCAGTACTTC.

This clonotype was counted between two and nine times. The chain uses TRBV29-1 and TRBJ2-3; 13 positions match TRBD2. The CDR3 has 18 residues. Germline values: CDR1 SQVTM, CDR2 ANQGSEA. V lost 4 bases, J lost 1 base, and 11 bases stayed unmatched. In DNA, the CDR3 is TGCAGCGTTGGGCCCGTGACTAGCGGGAGGTTCGGCACAGATACGCAGTATTTT. Translated: CSVGPVTSGRFGTDTQYF.

The chain links TRBV7-8 to TRBJ2-4; D uncertain. The DNA matches TRBJ2-7 better at its end, which makes the J call doubtful. The CDR3 is 16 residues long. Germline V gives CDR1 SGHVS, CDR2 FQNEAQ. For the CDR3, the DNA is TGTGCCAGCAGCTTAGTGGGTAGAACAGCCAGGTACGAGCAGTACTTC. This codes for CASSLVGRTARYEQYF.

J is TRBJ2-1 and V is TRBV20-1; a possible D gene is TRBD1 (6 bases). The CDR3 has 11 residues. V lost 5 bases and J lost 14, with 16 bases in between. Looked up from germline, CDR1 is DFQATT and CDR2 is SNEGSKA (reference sequence). The CDR3 DNA is TGCAGTGCTGGATCTATGCCAGGGGAGTTCTTC. Amino acids: CSAGSMPGEFF.

This chain links TRBV6-5 with TRBJ2-3, with D perhaps given as TRBD1 or TRBD2 (5 bases each). Per germline, CDR1 MNHEY and CDR2 SVGAGI. With 0 bases removed from V and 2 bases from J, the gap between germline ends came to 9 bases. CDR3 length equals 15 residues. CDR3 sequence: CASSYSGVLTDTQYF. The CDR3 DNA reads as TGTGCCAGCAGTTACTCGGGGGTACTCACAGATACGCAGTATTTT.

This clonotype turned up a few times. The rearrangement links TRBV7-9 to TRBJ2-7, with 9 bases that match TRBD2. Germline trimming cut 5 bases from V and 3 bases from J; bases unmatched to any gene: 8. The CDR3 length is 15 residues. Germline V gives CDR1 SEHNR, CDR2 FQNEAQ (reference sequence). CDR3 amino acids: CASSPPSGKVYEQYF. The DNA for the CDR3 is TGTGCCAGCAGCCCTCCTAGCGGGAAAGTCTACGAGCAGTACTTC.

The chain combines TRBV25-1 with TRBJ2-5; the match to TRBD2 covers 9 bases. The CDR3 runs to 17 residues. Germline V gene lookup returns CDR1 MGHDK and CDR2 SYGVNS. V shed 1 base, J shed 1 base, and the junction held 7 bases outside the gene matches. In nucleotides, the CDR3 is TGTGCCAGCAGTGAATTGGGACTAGCCTCCTCCCAAGAGACCCAGTACTTC. It translates to CASSELGLASSQETQYF.

The chain uses TRBV3-1 and TRBJ2-1, with no clear D. The germline CDR1 and CDR2 sequences are LGHDT and YNNKEL (reference sequence). With 1 base removed from V and 10 bases from J, the gap between germline ends came to 14 bases. The CDR3 totals 14 residues. CDR3 bases: TGTGCCAGCAGCCAAGGGGGTGCGCCTTCCGAGCAGTTCTTC. Amino acid sequence: CASSQGGAPSEQFF.

This clonotype was seen a few times. This rearrangement joins TRBV4-2 to TRBJ2-3, with D uncertain. The length of the CDR3 is 13 residues. The V gene's germline CDR1 is LGHNA and CDR2 YNFKEQ. Trimming took off 0 bases at V and 10 bases at J, with 11 bases between the two ends. The DNA of the CDR3 is TGTGCCAGCAGCCAAGACCAACTCCCTGCGCAGTATTTT. This gives the protein CASSQDQLPAQYF.